The 20 T cell receptor beta chains below come from one sample, sequenced in a study of blood T cell repertoires in COVID-19. Sequencing was performed with immunoSEQ multiplex PCR; in TCRdb, only in-frame clones are kept and a portion is missing. The sample lists 200,000 to 250,000 clones, just over 85% occurring once. Sequencing used peripheral blood. All receptors come from a middle-aged man with acute or convalescent COVID-19.

This clone was detected once. The chain is built from TRBV9 and TRBJ2-2, with D possibly TRBD2 on 7 matching bases. V lost 4 bases, J lost 7 bases, and 26 bases lay in between. The germline CDR1 and CDR2 sequences are SGDLS and YYNGEE. The length of the CDR3 is 18 residues. CDR3 amino acids: CASSPPSGRGAGGGELFF. The CDR3 DNA reads as TGTGCCAGCAGCCCCCCTTCAGGCCGGGGGGCCGGGGGCGGGGAGCTGTTTTTT.

CDR3 sequence (DNA): TGTGCCAGCAGCTTTGGGGGGACCGGCGACGGCACAGATACGCAGTATTTT. It yields the protein CASSFGGTGDGTDTQYF. J is TRBJ2-3 and V is TRBV7-8, with D possibly being TRBD2 (6 bases). Germline CDR1 and CDR2: SGHVS and FQNEAQ. V was trimmed by 3 bases and J by 1 base, leaving 17 bases between them. This CDR3 spans 17 amino acids.

The V call is TRBV7-2, the J call TRBJ2-2; D is ambiguous. The CDR3 totals 15 residues. V lost 1 base and J 2 bases, leaving 8 bases between the germline ends. Germline assignment: CDR1 SGHTA and CDR2 FQGNSA. CDR3 DNA: TGTGCCAGCAGCTTAGTGGGCAGAAACACCGGGGAGCTGTTTTTT. This translates into CASSLVGRNTGELFF. The whole variable domain, filled in from reference TRBV7-2 and TRBJ2-2, reads GAGVSQSPSNKVTEKGKDVELRCDPISGHTALYWYRQSLGQGLEFLIYFQGNSAPDKSGLPSDRFSAERTGGSVSTLTIQRTQQEDSAVYLCASSLVGRNTGELFFGEGSRLTVL.

This clone was recorded once. The gene calls are TRBV5-6 and TRBJ2-2; TRBD1 agrees at 7 bases. This CDR3 has 14 amino acids. From germline, CDR1 is SGHDT and CDR2 YYEEEE. V lost 4 bases to trimming and J lost 5 bases; unmatched junction nucleotides: 5. The CDR3 DNA sequence: TGTGCCAGCAGCAAGGGACAGACAACCGGGGAGCTGTTTTTT. The encoded protein is CASSKGQTTGELFF.

The rearrangement joins TRBV9 to TRBJ2-1; 7 nucleotides match TRBD1. Germline V gene data show CDR1 as SGDLS and CDR2 as YYNGEE. This CDR3 is built from 13 residues. Losses at the gene ends were 0 bases for V and 10 bases for J; bases not matched to a gene: 4. Written as DNA, the CDR3 is TGTGCCAGCAGCGTAGGTGTAGGGGGCGAGCAGTTCTTC. Protein sequence: CASSVGVGGEQFF.

V is TRBV10-1 and J is TRBJ2-7; 7 bases align to TRBD1. The germline V gene encodes CDR1 WNHNN and CDR2 SYGVQD (reference sequence). This CDR3 region has 14 residues. J lost 4 bases, V lost 0 bases, and 3 bases had no gene match. This CDR3 reads CASSESAQGYEQYF. The CDR3 DNA sequence: TGCGCCAGCAGTGAGTCGGCACAGGGGTACGAGCAGTACTTC.

This clone was detected only once. This sequence joins TRBV18 and TRBJ1-1, with D uncertain. Trimming cost V 1 base and J 2 bases, with 11 bases left between them. This CDR3 comprises 15 residues. Per the germline V gene, CDR1 is KGHSH and CDR2 is LQKENI. The CDR3 DNA reads TGTGCCAGCTCACCACTGGGCGTAAGAAACACTGAAGCTTTCTTT. It yields the protein CASSPLGVRNTEAFF.

V gene TRBV3-1 (or the pseudogene TRBV3-2) combines with J gene TRBJ1-3; 8 bases align to TRBD1. The CDR3 sequence is 15 residues long. V dropped 6 bases and J dropped 4; count of bases not matched to a gene: 8. The germline V gene encodes CDR1 LGHDT and CDR2 YNNKEL (reference sequence). The chain's CDR3 is CASSNRGYLGNTIYF. As DNA, the CDR3 is TGTGCCAGCAGTAACAGGGGGTACCTCGGAAACACCATATATTTT.

The chain combines TRBV10-1 with TRBJ2-1; the match to TRBD1 covers 9 bases. CDR1 WNHNN and CDR2 SYGVQD come from the germline V gene (reference sequence). This CDR3 spans 12 amino acids. V was clipped by 6 bases and J by 9 bases; unmatched bases: 3. The CDR3 bases are TGCGCCAGCAGGGACAGGGGATCTGAGCAGTTCTTC. It codes for CASRDRGSEQFF.

The chain is built from TRBV5-3 and TRBJ1-3; D remains ambiguous. TRBV5-3 is noted as an ORF with a role that remains uncertain. The germline V and J ends were trimmed by 0 bases and 8 bases, with 12 bases remaining between them. The CDR3 extends over 14 amino acids. DNA for the CDR3: TGTGCCAGAAGCTTGGTGCACGATTCGGACACCATATATTTT. Encoded protein: CARSLVHDSDTIYF.

This sequence joins TRBV19 and TRBJ1-4; D call uncertain. Germline CDR1 and CDR2: LNHDA and SQIVND (reference sequence). The V end was cut by 5 bases, the J end by 1 base, with 14 bases between. The CDR3 is made up of 16 amino acids. This CDR3 is CASSYNAGRTNEKLFF. Here the CDR3 DNA reads TGTGCCAGTAGTTACAACGCGGGGAGAACTAATGAAAAACTGTTTTTT.

The chain carries TRBV12-3 or TRBV12-4 and TRBJ2-7; D unresolved. The CDR3 runs to 12 residues. V was pared by 3 bases and J by 7 bases, with 10 bases between. The CDR3 DNA follows: TGTGCCAGCAGTTTGGGCAGCTTTGAGCAGTACTTC. Translated, it gives CASSLGSFEQYF.

The chain has TRBV7-9 and TRBJ2-2, with TRBD2 matching over 9 bases. This CDR3 spans 16 amino acids. V was pared by 5 bases and J by 3 bases, with 7 bases of the junction left unmatched. Germline-derived CDR1 and CDR2 are SEHNR and FQNEAQ (reference sequence). The CDR3 DNA follows: TGTGCCAGCAGCCTGGGACTAGCCCCAGACACCGGGGAGCTGTTTTTT. Translation gives CASSLGLAPDTGELFF.

This clone was detected a few times. The chain carries TRBV19 and TRBJ1-1, with D possibly TRBD1 on 6 matching bases. Germline CDR1 reads LNHDA; CDR2 reads SQIVND (reference sequence). The CDR3 has 15 amino acids. V was pared by 7 bases and J by 1 base, with 16 bases between. CDR3 residues: CASMGGGLPNTEAFF. CDR3 bases: TGTGCCAGTATGGGCGGGGGGCTTCCGAACACTGAAGCTTTCTTT.

The chain couples TRBV11-2 to TRBJ2-1; TRBD1 might be the D (6 bases). The germline V gene encodes CDR1 SGHAT and CDR2 FQNNGV. Trimming removed 5 bases from V and 8 bases from J, with 16 bases in between. The CDR3 sequence is 14 residues long. The CDR3 sequence is CASSALARGDEQFF. As DNA, the CDR3 is TGTGCCAGCAGCGCACTCGCCAGGGGCGATGAGCAGTTCTTC.

V gene TRBV2 combines with J gene TRBJ1-3, with D tentatively TRBD1 (5 bases). This CDR3 is 14 amino acids long. Germline V gene lookup returns CDR1 SNHLY and CDR2 FYNNEI. V was clipped by 7 bases and J by 1 base, with 11 bases between them. Here the CDR3 reads CASIAGSSGNTIYF. DNA of the CDR3: TGTGCCAGCATTGCAGGGTCTTCTGGAAACACCATATATTTT.

For the CDR3, the DNA is TGTGCCAGCAGTGTGGCGGGGGGGGCCTCGGCACACAATGAGCAGTTCTTC. Translating it yields CASSVAGGASAHNEQFF. The V call is TRBV6-4, the J call TRBJ2-1; 9 bases are shared with TRBD2. The CDR3 runs to 17 residues. Germline trimming cut 4 bases from V and 5 bases from J; bases unmatched to any gene: 12. The germline CDR1 and CDR2 sequences are MRHNA and SNTAGT.

The genes are TRBV19 and TRBJ2-7; D is perhaps TRBD2 (7 bases). CDR1 is LNHDA and CDR2 is SQIVND in the germline V gene (reference sequence). V lost 6 bases to trimming and J lost 3 bases, with 18 bases between them. There are 15 residues in the CDR3. Written as DNA, the CDR3 is TGTGCCAGTAGCCCTTTCGGACTAGGGGGCTACGAGCAGTACTTC. Protein sequence: CASSPFGLGGYEQYF. The full variable domain, completed using reference TRBV19 and TRBJ2-7, is DGGITQSPKYLFRKEGQNVTLSCEQNLNHDAMYWYRQDPGQGLRLIYYSQIVNDFQKGDIAEGYSVSREKKESFPLTVTSAQKNPTAFYLCASSPFGLGGYEQYFGPGTRLTVT.

The rearrangement joins TRBV2 to TRBJ1-2; 8 bases are a match to TRBD1. From germline, CDR1 is SNHLY and CDR2 FYNNEI. The CDR3 loop spans 13 amino acids. Unmatched junction bases numbered 4, after V lost 2 bases and J lost 8 bases. The CDR3 DNA sequence: TGTGCCAGCAGTGAAAGGACAGGGAACGGCTACACCTTC. Translated: CASSERTGNGYTF.

This clone came up once. The chain is built from TRBV7-9 and TRBJ1-6; the match to TRBD1 covers 11 bases. The CDR3 totals 15 residues. Germline trimming cut 3 bases from V and 10 bases from J; bases unmatched to any gene: 5. The germline CDR1 and CDR2 sequences are SEHNR and FQNEAQ (reference sequence). The CDR3 reads CASSLTGQGDSPLHF. For the CDR3, the DNA is TGTGCCAGCAGCTTGACGGGACAGGGGGACTCACCCCTCCACTTT. Looking up the rest from reference TRBV7-9 and TRBJ1-6 gives the full variable domain: DTGVSQNPRHKITKRGQNVTFRCDPISEHNRLYWYRQTLGQGPEFLTYFQNEAQLEKSRLLSDRFSAERPKGSFSTLEIQRTEQGDSAMYLCASSLTGQGDSPLHFGNGTRLTVT.